This T cell receptor (beta chain) was identified in a study of metastatic and nonmetastatic thyroid tumors. All patients reached thyroid surgery having received no treatment beforehand. TCRdb recomputed clones from the PCR reads via MiXCR. The table records around 50,000 clones, over 20% of them present only once. Trimming stripped 8 bases from V and 5 bases from J, with 15 bases between. Germline V gene data show CDR1 as MDHEN and CDR2 as SYDVKM. The CDR3 covers 13 residues. The TCR sequence derives from a male donor with papillary thyroid cancer or a benign thyroid nodule (not recorded which). Some clones in this sample may be carry-over from other donors' samples. The chain links TRBV28 to TRBJ1-1; D not resolved. The sequencing input was blood. The CDR3 sequence is CASGLTGKTEAFF. CDR3 sequence (DNA): TGTGCCAGCGGCTTAACTGGTAAAACTGAAGCTTTCTTT.